This T cell receptor (beta chain) stems from a study of OX40 agonist ivuxolimab in advanced cancers. Study summary: All patients had ivuxolimab intravenously every 2 weeks at 0.01 to 10 mg/kg. In three patients, partial responses were observed, one with hepatocellular carcinoma and two with cutaneous melanoma. Study-wide results and caveats: Circulating CD4+ and CD8+ T cells showed clonal expansion by week 6 at 0.1 to 3.0 mg/kg.

CDR3 length equals 16 residues. The table came from immunoSEQ multiplex PCR; TCRdb's copy has only in-frame clones and leaves some out. The repertoire holds 60,000 or so clones, with nearly 95% as singletons. Points on this clone: What it recognizes is unknown.

The clonotype originates from an adult with an advanced solid tumor such as melanoma, head and neck, liver or kidney cancer. The sequenced sample was CD4+ or CD8+ T cells sorted from blood, obtained in a trial of the OX40 agonist ivuxolimab. This chain joins TRBV21-1 and TRBJ1-2. TRBV21-1 is described as a pseudogene. CDR3 sequence reads: CASNHYREAFPYGYTF. For the CDR3, the DNA is TGTGCCAGCAACCACTACCGGGAAGCCTTTCCCTATGGCTACACCTTC.